The next 25 T cell receptor beta chains were all read from a single sample in a study of cytomegalovirus exposure and HLA in healthy donors. 13 Jbeta primers and 60 Vbeta primers were used for the PCR. Some clones are missing from TCRdb's copy, which holds only in-frame ones; the method was immunoSEQ multiplex PCR. The sample lists about 130,000 clones, around 70% occurring once. The sample taken for sequencing was PBMCs. These receptors were obtained from a woman aged 55-75 years in good health and CMV-seropositive.

The chain uses TRBV18 and TRBJ2-5, with D maybe TRBD2 (6 bases). Trimming shortened V by 6 bases and J by 5 bases, and 13 bases separated the two germline ends. There are 13 residues in the CDR3. Germline-derived CDR1 and CDR2 are KGHSH and LQKENI. As DNA, the CDR3 is TGTGCCAGCTCCCGAACTAGCCTTGAGACCCAGTACTTC. As protein: CASSRTSLETQYF.

This rearrangement joins TRBV27 to TRBJ1-1; TRBD1 might be the D (6 bases). The CDR3 is 15 residues long. CDR1 and CDR2 from the germline V gene are MNHEY and SMNVEV (reference sequence). V was shortened by 4 bases and J by 0 bases, with 12 bases between the two germline ends. Here the CDR3 reads CASSSDRSMNTEAFF. As DNA, the CDR3 is TGTGCCAGCAGTTCAGACAGGAGTATGAACACTGAAGCTTTCTTT.

V usage is TRBV10-3 and J usage is TRBJ2-3; TRBD2 aligns across 12 bases. The CDR3 is 16 amino acids. Germline trimming cut 6 bases from V and 1 base from J; bases unmatched to any gene: 5. In germline, CDR1 is ENHRY, CDR2 SYGVKD. The CDR3 protein is CAIRPSGRAGTDTQYF. The CDR3 DNA follows: TGTGCCATCAGACCTAGCGGGAGGGCCGGCACAGATACGCAGTATTTT.

This clone was detected only a few times. The chain uses TRBV5-4 and TRBJ1-1; 10 nucleotides agree with TRBD1. CDR1 and CDR2 (germline): SGHNT, YYREEE (reference sequence). The ends lost 5 bases at V and 0 bases at J; junction bases unmatched: 4. The CDR3 has 15 residues. The chain's CDR3 is CASRTGGSMNTEAFF. The DNA of the CDR3 is TGTGCCAGCAGGACAGGGGGCTCTATGAACACTGAAGCTTTCTTT. The full variable domain, rest sourced from reference TRBV5-4 and TRBJ1-1, is ETGVTQSPTHLIKTRGQQVTLRCSSQSGHNTVSWYQQALGQGPQFIFQYYREEENGRGNFPPRFSGLQFPNYSSELNVNALELDDSALYLCASRTGGSMNTEAFFGQGTRLTVV.

This chain links TRBV5-1 with TRBJ2-5, with D perhaps matching TRBD2 (6 bases). This CDR3 spans 14 amino acids. Deletions cut 4 bases from V and 5 bases from J, with 15 bases between. The germline gives CDR1 SGHRS, CDR2 YFSETQ. The CDR3 reads CASSGGGPGETQYF. In DNA form, the CDR3 reads TGCGCCAGCAGCGGTGGAGGGCCAGGGGAGACCCAGTACTTC.

In its sample, this clone was seen a few times. The chain carries TRBV7-9 and TRBJ1-1; D not certain. V lost 4 bases and J lost 1, with 13 bases in between. Germline values: CDR1 SEHNR, CDR2 FQNEAQ (reference sequence). The CDR3 consists of 15 residues. CDR3 region: CASSYGLAGNTEAFF. The CDR3 bases are TGTGCCAGCAGCTATGGGCTTGCAGGGAACACTGAAGCTTTCTTT. The variable domain in full, with the rest retrieved from reference TRBV7-9 and TRBJ1-1, is DTGVSQNPRHKITKRGQNVTFRCDPISEHNRLYWYRQTLGQGPEFLTYFQNEAQLEKSRLLSDRFSAERPKGSFSTLEIQRTEQGDSAMYLCASSYGLAGNTEAFFGQGTRLTVV.

The rearrangement joins TRBV28 to TRBJ1-2; D is ambiguous. There are 15 residues in the CDR3. Germline V gives CDR1 MDHEN, CDR2 SYDVKM. Trimming took 6 bases from V and 0 from J, leaving 14 bases between them. CDR3: CASRAGAEPNYGYTF. CDR3 nucleotides: TGTGCCAGCAGGGCCGGAGCAGAGCCTAACTATGGCTACACCTTC.

The rearrangement uses TRBV7-2 and TRBJ1-3, with D unclear. The CDR3 loop spans 15 amino acids. V lost 7 bases to trimming and J lost 2 bases, with 15 bases between them. Germline CDR1 and CDR2: SGHTA and FQGNSA. The CDR3 DNA sequence: TGTGCCAGCACCCCAGGACTGAACCCTGGAAACACCATATATTTT. Residues: CASTPGLNPGNTIYF. Based on the CDR3 plus reference TRBV7-2 and TRBJ1-3, the full variable domain is GAGVSQSPSNKVTEKGKDVELRCDPISGHTALYWYRQSLGQGLEFLIYFQGNSAPDKSGLPSDRFSAERTGGSVSTLTIQRTQQEDSAVYLCASTPGLNPGNTIYFGEGSWLTVV.

Concerning this clone: Other DNA sequences within the sample encode an identical CDR3. The chain joins TRBV4-1 to TRBJ1-2; tentative D call: TRBD1 (5 bases). Germline-derived CDR1 and CDR2 are MGHRA and YSYEKL. V was shortened by 0 bases and J by 2 bases, with 10 bases between the two germline ends. The length of the CDR3 is 15 residues. CDR3 residues: CASSQDTGVNYGYTF. The CDR3 DNA is TGCGCCAGCAGCCAAGATACGGGGGTAAACTATGGCTACACCTTC.

The V gene is TRBV5-1, the J gene TRBJ2-7, with a possible D match to TRBD1 (6 bases). The length of the CDR3 is 13 residues. Germline CDR1 is SGHRS and CDR2 is YFSETQ. V dropped 4 bases and J dropped 5 bases, with 13 bases sitting between them. The CDR3 sequence is CASSPTGRDEQYF. The CDR3 region has the DNA TGCGCCAGCAGCCCGACAGGACGGGACGAGCAGTACTTC.

The chain links TRBV2 to TRBJ1-2; a weak D match, TRBD1 (6 bases). V gave up 0 bases and J gave up 5 bases, with 10 bases separating them. From germline, CDR1 is SNHLY and CDR2 FYNNEI. The CDR3 covers 14 residues. CDR3 coding DNA: TGTGCCAGCAGTGAAGCGAGACAGGCGTATGGCTACACCTTC. Protein product: CASSEARQAYGYTF.

V usage is TRBV7-8 and J usage is TRBJ1-3; a possible D gene is TRBD1 (6 bases). CDR3 length equals 16 residues. Trimming took off 2 bases at V and 0 bases at J, with 11 bases between the two ends. The germline V gene has CDR1 SGHVS and CDR2 FQNEAQ. The CDR3 DNA is TGTGCCAGCAGCTTAAGACAGGAGAGCTCTGGAAACACCATATATTTT. This translates into CASSLRQESSGNTIYF.

This chain connects TRBV10-3 to TRBJ1-1; TRBD1 matches at 11 bases. The CDR3 totals 13 residues. CDR1 and CDR2 from the germline V gene are ENHRY and SYGVKD. V lost 6 bases to trimming and J lost 4 bases; unmatched junction nucleotides: 1. As DNA, the CDR3 is TGTGCCATCAGAGGGACAGGGGGCACTGAAGCTTTCTTT. It encodes CAIRGTGGTEAFF.

The genes are TRBV12-5 and TRBJ1-1, with D hard to call. This CDR3 has 14 residues. Germline V lookup: CDR1 LGHNT, CDR2 FRNRAP. The V and J ends lost 7 bases and 1 base respectively, with 13 bases between them. This chain's CDR3 is CASDLRSANTEAFF. The CDR3, as DNA: TGTGCTAGTGACTTGCGGAGCGCGAACACTGAAGCTTTCTTT.

This clone was found once. The chain employs TRBV14 and TRBJ1-4; TRBD1 is a possible D gene (5 bases). Germline lookup yields CDR1 SGHDN and CDR2 FVKESK. The germline V and J ends were trimmed by 3 bases and 12 bases, with 11 bases remaining between them. This CDR3 contains 12 residues. The CDR3 nucleotides read TGTGCCAGCAGCCAGAGGCGGGGGGAACTGTTTTTT. Its protein product is CASSQRRGELFF. The full variable domain, completed using reference TRBV14 and TRBJ1-4, is EAGVTQFPSHSVIEKGQTVTLRCDPISGHDNLYWYRRVMGKEIKFLLHFVKESKQDESGMPNNRFLAERTGGTYSTLKVQPAELEDSGVYFCASSQRRGELFFGSGTQLSVL.

The chain links TRBV6-5 to TRBJ1-3; D is uncertain. The CDR3 is 14 amino acids. The V and J ends lost 7 bases and 1 base respectively, with 11 bases between them. The germline CDR1 and CDR2 sequences are MNHEY and SVGAGI. This CDR3 is CASKLGVSGNTIYF. The CDR3 nucleotides are TGTGCCAGCAAACTCGGGGTTTCTGGAAACACCATATATTTT.

In regard to this clone: This CDR3 is also generated by other DNA sequences in the sample. The chain recombines TRBV19 with TRBJ1-1; no firm D call. Germline assignment: CDR1 LNHDA and CDR2 SQIVND (reference sequence). CDR3 length: 15 residues. V dropped 3 bases and J dropped 0 bases, with 11 bases sitting between them. The CDR3 loop reads CASSIGERVNTEAFF. In nucleotides, the CDR3 is TGTGCCAGTAGTATCGGGGAGAGGGTGAACACTGAAGCTTTCTTT.

The chain is built from TRBV19 and TRBJ1-4, with D possibly matching TRBD1 (5 bases). The germline V and J ends were trimmed by 2 bases and 5 bases, with 15 bases remaining between them. The germline V gene has CDR1 LNHDA and CDR2 SQIVND (reference sequence). This CDR3 has 16 amino acids. The CDR3 DNA follows: TGTGCCAGTAGTATAATTACCGGGACTCCAAATGAAAAACTGTTTTTT. Its protein is CASSIITGTPNEKLFF. The whole variable domain, remainder taken from reference TRBV19 and TRBJ1-4, is DGGITQSPKYLFRKEGQNVTLSCEQNLNHDAMYWYRQDPGQGLRLIYYSQIVNDFQKGDIAEGYSVSREKKESFPLTVTSAQKNPTAFYLCASSIITGTPNEKLFFGSGTQLSVL.

This rearrangement joins TRBV10-2 to TRBJ2-5; 13 nucleotides match TRBD2. CDR3 length: 15 amino acids. Per the germline V gene, CDR1 is WSHSY and CDR2 is SAAADI. V lost 6 bases and J lost 4; bases outside the gene matches: 5. Here the CDR3 reads CASSRGLAGAETQYF. The CDR3 DNA is TGCGCCAGCAGCCGCGGACTAGCGGGAGCAGAGACCCAGTACTTC.

This clone is a singleton in its sample. The CDR3 spells CASTLSGIFTDTQYF. In nucleotides, the CDR3 is TGTGCCAGCACTCTGTCGGGAATCTTCACAGATACGCAGTATTTT. The rearrangement uses TRBV9 and TRBJ2-3, with D possibly TRBD2 on 5 matching bases. The germline V gene encodes CDR1 SGDLS and CDR2 YYNGEE. This CDR3 is built from 15 residues. The germline V and J ends were trimmed by 6 bases and 2 bases, with 16 bases remaining between them.

This clone was counted a single time. DNA for the CDR3: TGTGCCAGTAAAGACAAAGGGACTCTGAACACTGAAGCTTTCTTT. This encodes CASKDKGTLNTEAFF. V and J are TRBV19 and TRBJ1-1; perhaps TRBD1 as D (5 bases). Germline V gene sequence: CDR1 LNHDA, CDR2 SQIVND (reference sequence). Trimming removed 7 bases from V and 0 bases from J, with 15 bases in between. The CDR3 covers 15 residues.

The chain recombines TRBV10-1 with TRBJ2-7, with 10 bases aligning to TRBD2. The CDR3 extends over 14 amino acids. Germline V lookup: CDR1 WNHNN, CDR2 SYGVQD (reference sequence). Germline trimming cut 5 bases from V and 4 bases from J; bases unmatched to any gene: 5. This chain's CDR3 is CASSSGLAKYEQYF. The CDR3 DNA is TGCGCCAGCAGTTCGGGACTAGCGAAGTACGAGCAGTACTTC.

The J gene is TRBJ2-7, the V gene TRBV6-5; no definite D call. V gave up 7 bases and J gave up 0 bases, with 16 bases separating them. Germline CDR1 MNHEY, CDR2 SVGAGI. The CDR3 consists of 15 residues. The CDR3 region is CASTPSRRSSYEQYF. In DNA, the CDR3 is TGTGCCAGCACCCCCAGCCGGAGAAGCTCCTACGAGCAGTACTTC.

In this sample, this clone turned up a few times. The genes are TRBV14 and TRBJ1-1; D is possibly TRBD1 (6 bases). Germline V gives CDR1 SGHDN, CDR2 FVKESK. CDR3 length: 15 amino acids. The V gene lost 1 base and the J gene lost 5 bases, with 14 bases spanning the gap. The CDR3 DNA follows: TGTGCCAGCAGCCAAGTCCCCGCAGGGGTGACTGAAGCTTTCTTT. Its translation: CASSQVPAGVTEAFF.

This clone was seen a few times. Written as DNA, the CDR3 is TGTGCCAGCAGTCAGGTCTTTCCGGGACTAGCGGTCCCCGCGAACACCGGGGAGCTGTTTTTT. Translation gives CASSQVFPGLAVPANTGELFF. The chain combines TRBV2 with TRBJ2-2; TRBD2 matches at 11 bases. CDR1 and CDR2 from the germline V gene are SNHLY and FYNNEI. Losses at the gene ends were 5 bases for V and 0 bases for J; bases not matched to a gene: 17. The CDR3 runs 21 residues.